This T cell receptor beta chain was identified in a study of T cell repertoires in cytomegalovirus infection. Study in general: Recently identified HLA-C-restricted CMV epitopes were among the peptides used.

Trimming stripped 5 bases from V and 3 bases from J, with 10 bases between. Germline V CDR1 and CDR2: SEHNR, FQNEAQ (reference sequence). The CDR3 is 13 residues long. This clonotype was counted a few times. Its specificity is unknown. TCRdb reprocessed the reads with MiXCR, giving one entry per CDR3 protein. The data contain roughly 700,000 distinct CDR3 sequences, around a third of them singletons. This sequence originates from a human donor in good health (CMV status not recorded). Some clones in this sample may be carry-over from other donors' samples. This specimen was cultured PBMCs, taken from culture after CMV antigen stimulation. The chain combines TRBV7-9 with TRBJ1-1; TRBD1 is a possible D gene (5 bases). The CDR3 sequence: CASSAGGHTEAFF. DNA for the CDR3: TGTGCCAGCAGCGCCGGGGGTCACACTGAAGCTTTCTTT.